The 29 T cell receptor beta chains presented below share a single source sample, sequenced in a study of T cell repertoires in cytomegalovirus infection. No antigen has been assigned to these receptors. In TCRdb, the reads were re-called with MiXCR into one record per CDR3 protein. This table has tens of thousands of distinct CDR3 sequences, about 33% appearing once. The sequencing input was PBMCs, sequenced either directly or after in vitro stimulation (not recorded which). These receptors originate from a human donor in good health (CMV status not recorded). Some clones in this sample may be carry-over from other donors' samples.

This clonotype came up a few times. J is TRBJ1-3 and V is TRBV11-2; D is possibly TRBD1 (5 bases). The CDR3 has 14 residues. Germline V gene lookup returns CDR1 SGHAT and CDR2 FQNNGV. Trimming cost V 6 bases and J 2 bases, with 11 bases left between them. CDR3 DNA: TGTGCCAGCAGAGCAGGGTGGGCTGGAAACACCATATATTTT. This codes for CASRAGWAGNTIYF.

The V gene is TRBV2, the J gene TRBJ2-5; 10 bases are a match to TRBD1. J lost 5 bases, V lost 8 bases, and 8 bases had no gene match. From germline, CDR1 is SNHLY and CDR2 FYNNEI. The CDR3 covers 14 residues. CDR3 DNA sequence: TGTGCCAGCGGGGACAGGGGCCGTCGGGAGACCCAGTACTTC. Its translation is CASGDRGRRETQYF.

In its sample, this clonotype was seen a few times. The chain joins TRBV6-1 to TRBJ2-7; D is possibly TRBD1 (6 bases). Between the trimmed V and J ends, which lost 8 bases and 6 bases, there was a span of 17 bases. Germline loops: CDR1 MNHNS, CDR2 SASEGT. This CDR3 spans 13 amino acids. Here the CDR3 reads CASGNFRGSEQYF. The CDR3 nucleotides are TGTGCCAGCGGGAATTTCAGGGGAAGCGAGCAGTACTTC.

The gene calls are TRBV11-2 and TRBJ2-3, with TRBD2 matching 9 bases. Germline loops: CDR1 SGHAT, CDR2 FQNNGV. This CDR3 spans 15 amino acids. V was clipped by 7 bases and J by 4 bases; unmatched bases: 9. CDR3 nucleotide sequence: TGTGCCAGCATCGATGGGGTAGCGGGAGCAGATACGCAGTATTTT. Translated, it gives CASIDGVAGADTQYF. Drawing the rest from reference TRBV11-2 and TRBJ2-3, the complete variable domain is EAGVAQSPRYKIIEKRQSVAFWCNPISGHATLYWYQQILGQGPKLLIQFQNNGVVDDSQLPKDRFSAERLKGVDSTLKIQPAKLEDSAVYLCASIDGVAGADTQYFGPGTRLTVL.

This rearrangement joins TRBV15 to TRBJ2-7; the match to TRBD2 covers 13 bases. The CDR3 spans 15 residues. CDR1 and CDR2 (germline): LNHNV, YYDKDF (reference sequence). V lost 9 bases, J lost 7 bases, and 12 bases stayed unmatched. In DNA, the CDR3 is TGTGCCACTCATATCCGGGGACTAGCGGGGCGGGAGCAGTACTTC. It encodes CATHIRGLAGREQYF.

This clonotype has more than one count but fewer than ten. The chain combines TRBV15 with TRBJ1-6; D possibly corresponds to TRBD1 (6 bases). Trimming shortened V by 0 bases and J by 8 bases, and 14 bases separated the two germline ends. The CDR3 runs 16 residues. Germline CDR1 is LNHNV and CDR2 is YYDKDF (reference sequence). CDR3 in amino acids: CATSRDRAGVYSPLHF. In DNA form, the CDR3 reads TGTGCCACCAGCAGAGATCGGGCAGGGGTGTATTCACCCCTCCACTTT.

This clonotype was seen a few times. This rearrangement joins TRBV11-2 to TRBJ2-3; the D is unclear. Germline V gives CDR1 SGHAT, CDR2 FQNNGV. The V end lost 5 bases, the J end lost 7 bases, and 16 bases lay between the germline ends. CDR3 length: 14 residues. CDR3 nucleotides: TGTGCCAGCAGCCCCCTGGACCTTCATCATACGCAGTATTTT. Protein product: CASSPLDLHHTQYF.

CDR3 residues: CAWSSTGDYGYTF. The DNA for the CDR3 is TGTGCCTGGAGTTCAACAGGGGACTATGGCTACACCTTC. The rearrangement joins TRBV30 to TRBJ1-2, with 7 positions matching TRBD1. Losses at the gene ends were 2 bases for V and 3 bases for J; bases not matched to a gene: 3. The germline V gene has CDR1 GTSNPN and CDR2 SVGIG (reference sequence). CDR3 size: 13 residues.

The chain employs TRBV7-6 and TRBJ2-3; D unclear. The CDR3 contains 13 residues. With 5 bases removed from V and 2 bases from J, the gap between germline ends came to 8 bases. CDR1 and CDR2 (germline): SGHVS, FNYEAQ. The CDR3 DNA reads as TGTGCCAGCAGCCCAAGGGACACAGATACGCAGTATTTT. This gives the protein CASSPRDTDTQYF.

This clonotype was found a few times. The rearrangement joins TRBV20-1 to TRBJ2-3, with D possibly being TRBD1 (5 bases). The length of the CDR3 is 14 residues. Germline CDR1 and CDR2: DFQATT and SNEGSKA (reference sequence). V was pared by 5 bases and J by 1 base, with 13 bases between. In nucleotides, the CDR3 is TGCAGTGCTCGAAGGCCCAGGGGCACAGATACGCAGTATTTT. The encoded protein is CSARRPRGTDTQYF.

This clonotype was detected many times. This chain joins TRBV19 and TRBJ2-1; the D is unclear. Trimming took 4 bases from V and 10 from J, leaving 14 bases between them. Germline V gene sequence: CDR1 LNHDA, CDR2 SQIVND (reference sequence). The CDR3 has 13 residues. CDR3: CASSTRSAEEQFF. Here the CDR3 DNA reads TGTGCCAGTAGTACTAGGAGTGCGGAGGAGCAGTTCTTC. Full variable domain (outside the CDR3, taken from reference TRBV19 and TRBJ2-1): DGGITQSPKYLFRKEGQNVTLSCEQNLNHDAMYWYRQDPGQGLRLIYYSQIVNDFQKGDIAEGYSVSREKKESFPLTVTSAQKNPTAFYLCASSTRSAEEQFFGPGTRLTVL.

The J gene is TRBJ2-1, the V gene TRBV19, with 7 bases fitting TRBD1. V gave up 4 bases and J gave up 8 bases; unmatched junction bases: 2. The CDR3 covers 12 residues. The V gene's germline CDR1 is LNHDA and CDR2 SQIVND (reference sequence). The CDR3 spells CASSNRGDEQFF. Here the CDR3 DNA reads TGTGCCAGTAGTAACAGGGGCGATGAGCAGTTCTTC.

This clonotype was detected only a few times. The rearrangement joins TRBV4-3 to TRBJ1-4, with 8 nucleotides matching TRBD1. V was clipped by 4 bases and J by 7 bases; unmatched bases: 11. The CDR3 has 16 amino acids. Germline assignment: CDR1 LGHNA and CDR2 YSLEER. CDR3 protein: CASSLQTGDRGEKLFF. The CDR3 DNA is TGCGCCAGCAGCCTCCAGACAGGGGACAGAGGTGAAAAACTGTTTTTT.

Points on this clonotype: The junction departs from germline at one end; a sequencing error may be responsible. CDR3 sequence: CASSQDIRVGGATNTDTLYF. The CDR3 nucleotides read TGCGCCAGCAGCCAAGATATTCGGGTTGGGGGGGCAACTAATACAGATACGCTGTATTTT. This rearrangement joins TRBV4-1 to TRBJ2-3; D may be TRBD2 (7 bases). Germline V gene sequence: CDR1 MGHRA, CDR2 YSYEKL. The CDR3 covers 20 residues.

The genes are TRBV20-1 and TRBJ2-1; D perhaps matches TRBD1 (5 bases). CDR1 is DFQATT, CDR2 SNEGSKA, per germline (reference sequence). V lost 6 bases, J lost 1 base, and 13 bases lay in between. The CDR3 length is 14 residues. The CDR3 here is CSAGVYKSYNEQFF. CDR3 nucleotides: TGCAGTGCAGGGGTCTACAAGTCCTACAATGAGCAGTTCTTC.

This clonotype was observed a handful of times. The chain is built from TRBV19 and TRBJ1-5; tentatively, D is TRBD1 (6 bases). The germline gives CDR1 LNHDA, CDR2 SQIVND (reference sequence). The CDR3 runs 17 residues. With 3 bases removed from V and 0 bases from J, the gap between germline ends came to 15 bases. CDR3 sequence (DNA): TGTGCCAGTAGTATGTCGGACAGACCCAATAGCAATCAGCCCCAGCATTTT. Its protein product is CASSMSDRPNSNQPQHF. The variable domain in full, with the rest retrieved from reference TRBV19 and TRBJ1-5, is DGGITQSPKYLFRKEGQNVTLSCEQNLNHDAMYWYRQDPGQGLRLIYYSQIVNDFQKGDIAEGYSVSREKKESFPLTVTSAQKNPTAFYLCASSMSDRPNSNQPQHFGDGTRLSIL.

The gene calls are TRBV7-1 and TRBJ2-3; 11 bases map to TRBD2. TRBV7-1 is given ORF status, its function remaining uncertain. Trimming removed 3 bases from V and 2 bases from J; junction bases left unmatched: 7. CDR3 size: 17 residues. This CDR3 reads CASSSLGLAGFTDTQYF. CDR3 nucleotides: TGTGCCAGCAGCTCCCTCGGACTAGCGGGCTTCACAGATACGCAGTATTTT.

The sample holds a few counts of this clonotype. The J gene is TRBJ2-1, the V gene TRBV24-1, with D tentatively TRBD1 (6 bases). CDR1 is KGHDR, CDR2 SFDVKD, per germline. With 6 bases removed from V and 8 bases from J, the gap between germline ends came to 7 bases. The CDR3 totals 11 residues. In DNA, the CDR3 is TGTGCCACCAGTACAGGGTATGAGCAGTTCTTC. Amino acids: CATSTGYEQFF.

This chain uses TRBV7-6 with TRBJ2-3; 10 bases fit TRBD2. V gave up 4 bases and J gave up 8 bases; unmatched junction bases: 6. This CDR3 has 14 amino acids. CDR1 is SGHVS, CDR2 FNYEAQ, per germline. The CDR3 reads CASSSPERGGTQYF. The CDR3 DNA follows: TGTGCCAGCAGCTCCCCAGAGCGGGGGGGTACGCAGTATTTT.

The chain links TRBV7-6 to TRBJ2-1, with D possibly matching TRBD1 (5 bases). CDR1 SGHVS and CDR2 FNYEAQ come from the germline V gene. CDR3 length equals 13 residues. V was trimmed by 1 base and J by 5 bases, leaving 6 bases between them. The CDR3 DNA is TGTGCCAGCAGCTTAGGACAGAACAATGAGCAGTTCTTC. Protein sequence: CASSLGQNNEQFF.

The V and J genes are TRBV20-1 and TRBJ2-3; the match to TRBD2 covers 11 bases. V gave up 6 bases and J gave up 0 bases; unmatched junction bases: 5. CDR1 is DFQATT, CDR2 SNEGSKA, per germline (reference sequence). The CDR3 totals 15 residues. The CDR3, as DNA: TGCAGTGCCTTTAGCGGGAGGGCTAGCACAGATACGCAGTATTTT. Residues: CSAFSGRASTDTQYF.

In regard to this clonotype: At one of its ends the junction is not consistent with the germline gene, which may arise from a read error. The gene calls are TRBV5-6 and TRBJ2-4; D possibly uses TRBD1 or TRBD2 (5 bases each). CDR1 is SGHDT, CDR2 YYEEEE, per germline. The CDR3 length is 11 residues. The CDR3 protein is CASSFDSDYHF. CDR3 DNA: TGTGCCAGCAGTTTCGACAGCGACTACCACTTC.

V gene TRBV6-5 combines with J gene TRBJ1-6; D possibly corresponds to TRBD1 (6 bases). Germline V gene data show CDR1 as MNHEY and CDR2 as SVGAGI. The CDR3 spans 14 residues. Trimming shortened V by 2 bases and J by 7 bases, and 9 bases separated the two germline ends. DNA for the CDR3: TGTGCCAGCAGTTACGACAGGATAAATTCACCCCTCCACTTT. Its translation: CASSYDRINSPLHF.

V usage is TRBV18 and J usage is TRBJ2-3; 12 bases line up with TRBD2. The V gene's germline CDR1 is KGHSH and CDR2 LQKENI. The CDR3 contains 17 residues. Trimming at V came to 2 bases and at J to 6 bases, leaving 9 bases not matched to a gene. Here the CDR3 DNA reads TGTGCCAGCTCACCATATCGTACTAGCGGGGGGTACGATACGCAGTATTTT. Protein product: CASSPYRTSGGYDTQYF. The full variable domain, in which reference TRBV18 and TRBJ2-3 provide the parts outside the CDR3, is NAGVMQNPRHLVRRRGQEARLRCSPMKGHSHVYWYRQLPEEGLKFMVYLQKENIIDESGMPKERFSAEFPKEGPSILRIQQVVRGDSAAYFCASSPYRTSGGYDTQYFGPGTRLTVL.

The V and J genes are TRBV4-1 and TRBJ1-3; no definite D call. Germline-derived CDR1 and CDR2 are MGHRA and YSYEKL. The CDR3 spans 15 residues. Trimming stripped 4 bases from V and 4 bases from J, with 14 bases between. The CDR3 region has the DNA TGCGCCAGCAGCCTGATTCGGACGTCAGGAAACACCATATATTTT. It encodes CASSLIRTSGNTIYF.

The chain uses TRBV28 and TRBJ1-5, with D perhaps matching TRBD1 (5 bases). V gave up 6 bases and J gave up 4 bases, with 13 bases separating them. In germline, CDR1 is MDHEN, CDR2 SYDVKM. This CDR3 contains 14 residues. The CDR3 DNA sequence: TGTGCCAGCAGCTCACTGCAGGGAAATCAGCCCCAGCATTTT. Amino acid sequence: CASSSLQGNQPQHF.

This sequence joins TRBV27 and TRBJ1-1, with D perhaps TRBD1 (6 bases). V was shortened by 7 bases and J by 4 bases, with 16 bases between the two germline ends. The CDR3 extends over 14 amino acids. CDR1 and CDR2 (germline): MNHEY, SMNVEV (reference sequence). The CDR3: CASTLTGRGTEAFF. In DNA form, the CDR3 reads TGTGCCAGCACCCTAACAGGGAGGGGCACTGAAGCTTTCTTT.

CDR3 in DNA: TGCAGTGCCCCGCACCCCGCAAGTGGAGGGCTGGGCAATCAGCCCCAGCATTTT. Translation: CSAPHPASGGLGNQPQHF. The rearrangement links TRBV20-1 to TRBJ1-5; D gene unclear. The CDR3 is made up of 18 amino acids. CDR1 and CDR2 (germline): DFQATT, SNEGSKA (reference sequence). Trimming removed 6 bases from V and 2 bases from J, with 26 bases in between.

The rearrangement uses TRBV5-6 and TRBJ2-7; no clear D. Germline-derived CDR1 and CDR2 are SGHDT and YYEEEE. Trimming pared 3 bases from V and 4 bases from J, leaving 14 bases between. The CDR3 length is 14 residues. This CDR3 reads CASSSRTLWYEQYF. The CDR3 DNA follows: TGTGCCAGCAGCTCAAGGACCCTTTGGTACGAGCAGTACTTC.